Sequencing of this T cell receptor (beta chain) was carried out in a study of shared clonotypes between healthy human individuals. Terminally differentiated effector memory CD45RA+ cells were left out of the naive CD8 fraction, which was CD45RO-negative and positively selected for CCR7. The germline gives CDR1 LNHDA, CDR2 SQIVND (reference sequence). The CDR3 has 15 amino acids. V was pared by 4 bases and J by 0 bases, with 13 bases between. This table comes from immunoSEQ multiplex PCR, and its TCRdb copy is limited to in-frame clones, with some not included. The sample contains roughly 600,000 clones, 95% to 98% of which appear only once.

The sample taken for sequencing was naive CD8+ T cells sorted from blood. This rearrangement joins TRBV19 to TRBJ2-7; D is perhaps TRBD1 (6 bases). The TCR originated in a man between 25 and 39 years old in good health. In DNA, the CDR3 is TGTGCCAGTAGTACCCGGGACACAAACTCCTACGAGCAGTACTTC. Protein product: CASSTRDTNSYEQYF.